This TCR beta chain came from a study of cytomegalovirus exposure and HLA in healthy donors. CDR3 length: 15 amino acids. Germline V CDR1 and CDR2: SGDLS, YYNGEE. J lost 8 bases, V lost 0 bases, and 10 bases had no gene match. General study findings and limits: Being productive about 87% or about 30% of the time was typical of most TCR beta V segments in an earlier analysis.

Concerning this clone itself: Its antigen is as yet unknown.

The primer mix had 60 Vbeta and 13 Jbeta primers. Assay: immunoSEQ multiplex PCR; the TCRdb copy retains only in-frame clones and omits some. Of 110,000 or so clones in the sample, approximately 74% are singletons; the top ten hold under 14%. Sequenced material: PBMCs. The TCR comes from a woman in her 50s in good health and CMV-seropositive. This sequence joins TRBV9 and TRBJ2-5; the match to TRBD2 covers 7 bases. The CDR3 sequence is CASSVGLAVGETQYF. The CDR3 DNA is TGTGCCAGCAGCGTAGGGCTAGCGGTTGGAGAAACCCAGTACTTC.